This note documents a single T cell receptor (beta chain) sequence. Its antigen has not been determined. No quality values exist for individual bases; no much larger clone is one base distant. This sample was included in a study of Graves' ophthalmopathy and Graves' hyperthyroidism (dated by TCRdb to 2017 to 2018). Describing the broader study: A patient counted as having stable hyperthyroidism if there was no progression to ophthalmopathy within 18 months of follow-up. The study used TCR beta repertoire signatures to distinguish Graves' ophthalmopathy from Graves' hyperthyroidism and to predict progression to ophthalmopathy. In total, approximately 140 blood samples were TCR-sequenced: around 42 ophthalmopathy, around 75 hyperthyroidism and approximately 17 hyperthyroidism-to-ophthalmopathy patients. A discovery set of 100 patients (more than 40 ophthalmopathy, fewer than 60 stable hyperthyroidism) was enrolled to explore V-J signatures distinguishing ophthalmopathy from hyperthyroidism. An independent validation cohort comprised some 18 hyperthyroidism patients and 15 to 17 patients who later progressed from hyperthyroidism to ophthalmopathy. In over 5 hyperthyroidism patients, the T-cell repertoires found in thyroid tissue were compared with those found in blood. Following sample collection, hyperthyroidism patients were given methimazole at a starting dose of 30 mg daily, and ophthalmopathy patients were given high-dose intravenous methylprednisolone. Overall study results and their limits: In validation, the model predicted ophthalmopathy progression with 70.59% sensitivity and 72.22% specificity; approximately 12 predicted patients were CT-confirmed with GO in a median of 6.5 months. Sample size was not statistically predetermined, and group allocation was not concealed from the investigators. In cross-validation, the 13-signature model distinguished ophthalmopathy from stable hyperthyroidism with approximately 90% sensitivity and roughly 81% specificity, and in the test set the corresponding values were roughly 80% and 76%. Most expanded thyroid clonotypes with a frequency above 0.001 also appeared in blood, which suggests that blood repertoires may reflect the immune response in the thyroid.

Hyperthyroidism patients were newly diagnosed, with disease duration under 2 months, and aged 18 to 65 years. Patients with other autoimmune diseases, uncontrolled infections, pregnancy or lactation were excluded. Clinical symptoms, serum thyroxine, TRAb, thyroid ultrasound and orbital computed tomography formed the basis of the diagnosis. Total RNA was extracted with Trizol reagent and quality-checked on an Agilent 2100 Bioanalyzer. Taken from cysteine to phenylalanine, the CDR3 has 15 residues. The entry retains the CDR3 DNA only, 45 bases that are in frame from base 1. The CDR1 and CDR2 encoded by the germline V gene (reference sequence) are DFQATT and SNEGSKA. V and J are trimmed by 5 bases and 5 bases, and the gene matches miss 7 bases of the junction. TCR beta CDR3 regions were amplified from RNA transcripts for repertoire sequencing. A first-round RT-PCR used HTBI primers with the Qiagen OneStep RT-PCR kit, followed by a second-round multiplex PCR, size selection and purification. The libraries underwent paired-end sequencing with 100 bp reads on an Illumina HiSeq2000. The paper's processing steps were these. Reads were processed with SOAPnuke, discarding reads with adapters, uncalled bases, mean Phred below 15, or no exact constant-primer or identifier match. High-quality paired reads were merged with COPE v1.2.5. Each unique nucleotide sequence was defined as a clonotype, and clonotypes were aligned to IMGT TRB V, D and J references with MiTCR v1.1. The analysis was limited to V-J combinations with a frequency above 0.0001, which together covered just over 98% of the repertoires. A TCR clonal expansion and chaos score per V-J combination was defined as the ratio of F50 clonal expansion to chaos observed in the TCRdist matrix. Welch's t-statistics and random forest were used to reduce features to over ten V-J combinations, which were fed into a naive Bayes classifier. Thyroid-blood repertoire similarity was quantified with the Morisita-Horn index. TCRdb reran the public reads through fastp at Q25 and MiXCR, keeping productive beta chains. A single entry per CDR3 protein holds the most common genes and DNA from its merged rows. The V and J calls were determined by TCRdb, not by the authors. This sample gives about 1.1 million distinct CDR3 sequences in total; roughly 35% of them show up just once. Jointly, the top ten make up over 8.5% of the sample.

The sequencing sample was made of peripheral blood or thyroid tissue (not recorded which). The clonotype originates from an adult man with Graves' hyperthyroidism. The V gene is TRBV20-1 and the J gene is TRBJ2-5; a stretch of 14 junction bases matches TRBD2. The bases read TGCAGTGCTTCGACTAGCGGGGGGGCCTATGAGACCCAGTACTTC. It translates to CSASTSGGAYETQYF.